The source of this T cell receptor (beta chain) is a study of T cell repertoires in cytomegalovirus infection. About the research overall: A matching HLA type, together with CMV infection, was signaled by public TCR beta signatures.

TCRdb independently ran MiXCR on the reads; one entry per CDR3 protein. The sample contains about 770,000 distinct CDR3 sequences, about 29% of which appear only once. A note on this clonotype: Its antigen remains unknown.

There are 11 residues in the CDR3. Germline V gene sequence: CDR1 DFQATT, CDR2 SNEGSKA (reference sequence). The J segment lost 12 bases and the V segment lost 3 bases, leaving 3 bases of the junction unmatched. The rearrangement links TRBV20-1 to TRBJ2-1; 9 bases are a match to TRBD1. The specimen comprised cultured CD8+ T cells from PBMCs, sampled from culture after CMV antigen stimulation. This sequence was found in a human donor in good health (CMV status not recorded). Some clones in this sample may be carry-over from other donors' samples. The CDR3: CSARTGGMQFF. The CDR3 DNA is TGCAGTGCTAGGACAGGGGGAATGCAGTTCTTC.